The 20 T cell receptor beta chains listed next were all sequenced from one sample in a study of cytomegalovirus exposure and HLA in healthy donors. Both 60 Vbeta primers and 13 Jbeta primers went into the PCR. Libraries were prepared by immunoSEQ multiplex PCR; TCRdb keeps only in-frame clonotypes and omits some of them. Here the sample spans about 130,000 clones, around 77% being singletons. Material for sequencing was PBMCs. The receptors derive from a woman aged 60 to 75 in good health and CMV-seronegative.

This chain uses TRBV6-1 with TRBJ2-5, with 8 nucleotides matching TRBD2. With 0 bases clipped from V and 1 base from J, the junction kept 1 base outside the gene matches. The CDR3 loop spans 15 amino acids. Germline V gene sequence: CDR1 MNHNS, CDR2 SASEGT. CDR3 nucleotide sequence: TGTGCCAGCAGTGAAGCCGGGACTAGCCAAGAGACCCAGTACTTC. Translated, it gives CASSEAGTSQETQYF.

V usage is TRBV28 and J usage is TRBJ2-7, with 7 bases matching TRBD1. The CDR3 is 14 residues long. V was clipped by 4 bases and J by 1 base; unmatched bases: 4. CDR1 MDHEN and CDR2 SYDVKM come from the germline V gene. The CDR3 loop is CASSSSTGSYEQYF. The CDR3 nucleotides read TGTGCCAGCAGTTCATCGACAGGGTCCTACGAGCAGTACTTC.

J is TRBJ1-1 and V is TRBV5-1; the D gene is possibly TRBD1 (5 bases). The CDR3 spans 14 residues. Germline CDR1 is SGHRS and CDR2 is YFSETQ. Trimming pared 0 bases from V and 5 bases from J, leaving 11 bases between. The CDR3 DNA sequence: TGCGCCAGCAGCTTGGATCAGGGAGGGACTGAAGCTTTCTTT. This encodes CASSLDQGGTEAFF.

This chain links TRBV2 with TRBJ1-2; a weak D match, TRBD1 (6 bases). The CDR3 totals 13 residues. V shed 7 bases and J shed 8 bases, with 17 bases lying between them. CDR1 is SNHLY, CDR2 FYNNEI, per germline. This chain's CDR3 is CASIGRGSWGYTF. In DNA form, the CDR3 reads TGTGCCAGCATCGGCAGGGGATCGTGGGGCTACACCTTC.

The genes are TRBV2 and TRBJ2-7, with a weak D call TRBD1 (5 bases). CDR1 is SNHLY and CDR2 is FYNNEI in the germline V gene. This CDR3 spans 14 amino acids. The V end lost 2 bases, the J end lost 4 bases, and 12 bases lay between the germline ends. CDR3 bases: TGTGCCAGCAGTGAACGGCAGGGTTTTTACGAGCAGTACTTC. Translation gives CASSERQGFYEQYF.

The V and J genes are TRBV6-5 and TRBJ1-5; D is unresolved. Trimming shortened V by 1 base and J by 5 bases, and 6 bases separated the two germline ends. The CDR3 is made up of 13 amino acids. Germline values: CDR1 MNHEY, CDR2 SVGAGI. This CDR3 reads CASSYLAYQPQHF. DNA for the CDR3: TGTGCCAGCAGTTACTTGGCTTATCAGCCCCAGCATTTT.

J is TRBJ1-2 and V is TRBV28; D unclear. Germline V gene lookup returns CDR1 MDHEN and CDR2 SYDVKM. The CDR3 runs 11 residues. V lost 3 bases and J lost 9, with 8 bases in between. CDR3 bases: TGTGCCAGCAGTTTCGAGGATAGCTACACCTTC. Its translation: CASSFEDSYTF.

The genes are TRBV6-5 and TRBJ2-1, with D maybe TRBD2 (7 bases). In germline, CDR1 is MNHEY, CDR2 SVGAGI. CDR3 length: 14 amino acids. The V gene lost 8 bases and the J gene lost 0 bases, with 11 bases spanning the gap. The CDR3 region is CASGGGPSYNEQFF. The CDR3 bases are TGTGCCAGCGGGGGGGGGCCCTCCTACAATGAGCAGTTCTTC.

The chain couples TRBV30 to TRBJ1-5; no definite D call. This CDR3 contains 14 residues. V was clipped by 4 bases and J by 6 bases, with 16 bases between them. CDR1 GTSNPN and CDR2 SVGIG come from the germline V gene (reference sequence). The CDR3 spells CAWTPNLAGQPQHF. DNA of the CDR3: TGTGCCTGGACCCCAAACCTGGCGGGTCAGCCCCAGCATTTT.

V is TRBV29-1 and J is TRBJ2-1; 7 nucleotides agree with TRBD2. The CDR3 loop spans 15 amino acids. V lost 2 bases and J lost 6; bases outside the gene matches: 10. Germline-derived CDR1 and CDR2 are SQVTM and ANQGSEA. CDR3 region: CSVEMNGGTGNEQFF. The CDR3 DNA is TGCAGCGTTGAAATGAACGGGGGGACCGGCAATGAGCAGTTCTTC.

The chain joins TRBV5-4 to TRBJ2-5, with D tentatively TRBD1 (6 bases). The V end was cut by 7 bases, the J end by 5 bases, with 18 bases between. The CDR3 is 14 amino acids. Per germline, CDR1 SGHNT and CDR2 YYREEE (reference sequence). CDR3 protein: CASHPQGTRETQYF. The CDR3 region has the DNA TGTGCCAGCCACCCTCAGGGGACCCGGGAGACCCAGTACTTC.

The sample holds one count of this clone. The genes are TRBV10-3 and TRBJ2-3, with 12 positions matching TRBD2. The CDR3 has 14 residues. Germline CDR1 ENHRY, CDR2 SYGVKD. Trimming took 6 bases from V and 4 from J; bases not matched to a gene: 2. In DNA form, the CDR3 reads TGTGCCATCAGAACTAGCGGGGGGCCAGATACGCAGTATTTT. Its translation: CAIRTSGGPDTQYF.

The rearrangement links TRBV2 to TRBJ2-4, with TRBD1 matching over 9 bases. Germline-derived CDR1 and CDR2 are SNHLY and FYNNEI. The CDR3 extends over 13 amino acids. Trimming took 8 bases from V and 7 from J; bases not matched to a gene: 6. Here the CDR3 DNA reads TGTGCCAGCGGTCGACAGGGGGACAACATTCAGTACTTC. It specifies CASGRQGDNIQYF. The full variable domain, completed using reference TRBV2 and TRBJ2-4, is EPEVTQTPSHQVTQMGQEVILRCVPISNHLYFYWYRQILGQKVEFLVSFYNNEISEKSEIFDDQFSVERPDGSNFTLKIRSTKLEDSAMYFCASGRQGDNIQYFGAGTRLSVL.

V gene TRBV30 combines with J gene TRBJ2-5; 12 positions match TRBD2. The CDR3 has 15 amino acids. With V trimmed by 3 bases and J by 4 bases, 6 bases remained unmatched. From germline, CDR1 is GTSNPN and CDR2 SVGIG (reference sequence). CDR3 region: CAWRTSGSRRETQYF. For the CDR3, the DNA is TGTGCCTGGAGGACTAGCGGGAGCCGCCGAGAGACCCAGTACTTC.

The rearrangement uses TRBV29-1 and TRBJ1-3; the match to TRBD1 covers 11 bases. The CDR3 covers 14 residues. Trimming removed 6 bases from V and 4 bases from J; junction bases left unmatched: 5. Germline CDR1 reads SQVTM; CDR2 reads ANQGSEA. The CDR3 loop is CSVGDRGTGNTIYF. The CDR3 nucleotides read TGCAGCGTCGGGGACAGGGGGACAGGAAACACCATATATTTT.

This clone was recorded a few times. The chain is built from TRBV28 and TRBJ2-7; the match to TRBD1 covers 7 bases. The V gene end was trimmed by 3 bases and the J gene end by 2 bases; junction bases not matched to a gene: 22. The CDR3 covers 20 residues. Germline V gives CDR1 MDHEN, CDR2 SYDVKM. CDR3 residues: CASSLGEGQPHPLPTYEQYF. CDR3 nucleotide sequence: TGTGCCAGCAGTTTGGGTGAGGGACAGCCCCACCCGCTACCCACCTACGAGCAGTACTTC.

V and J are TRBV2 and TRBJ2-5; D is possibly TRBD2 (6 bases). The J call is in doubt because the DNA end fits TRBJ2-7 better. This CDR3 region has 13 residues. The germline V gene encodes CDR1 SNHLY and CDR2 FYNNEI. The CDR3 loop is CASRRDSIYEQYF. Here the CDR3 DNA reads TGTGCCAGCAGACGGGACTCGATTTACGAGCAGTACTTC.

V usage is TRBV18 and J usage is TRBJ2-3, with 12 bases identical to TRBD2. Germline-derived CDR1 and CDR2 are KGHSH and LQKENI. The V gene end was trimmed by 3 bases and the J gene end by 3 bases; junction bases not matched to a gene: 1. This CDR3 is 15 amino acids long. CDR3 loop: CASSPTSGRTDTQYF. CDR3 nucleotide sequence: TGTGCCAGCTCACCGACTAGCGGGAGAACAGATACGCAGTATTTT.

The chain uses TRBV2 and TRBJ1-1, with D unclear. Trimming took off 4 bases at V and 7 bases at J, with 10 bases between the two ends. Germline CDR1 and CDR2: SNHLY and FYNNEI. The CDR3 is 12 amino acids. CDR3 DNA sequence: TGTGCCAGCAGTGTCTCGCTGAGTGAAGCTTTCTTT. It specifies CASSVSLSEAFF.

This chain joins TRBV7-8 and TRBJ1-2; D ambiguous. Looked up from germline, CDR1 is SGHVS and CDR2 is FQNEAQ. V was shortened by 6 bases and J by 2 bases, with 10 bases between the two germline ends. The CDR3 is made up of 13 amino acids. This CDR3 is CASRGRFNYGYTF. The CDR3, as DNA: TGTGCCAGCAGGGGCCGGTTCAACTATGGCTACACCTTC.